This T cell receptor beta chain stems from a study of T cell changes during pregnancy in multiple sclerosis. This CDR3 has 14 amino acids. CDR1 SNHLY and CDR2 FYNNEI come from the germline V gene. With 5 bases removed from V and 1 base from J, the gap between germline ends came to 11 bases. Assay: immunoSEQ multiplex PCR; the TCRdb copy retains only in-frame clones and omits some. The sample has roughly 77,000 clones; 80% to 95% are singletons. The rearrangement joins TRBV2 to TRBJ1-2, with TRBD1 as a possible D gene (6 bases). The sequencing here drew on peripheral blood, taken in the second trimester of pregnancy. This sequence was found in a female donor with multiple sclerosis, enrolled in a pregnancy study. The CDR3 coding sequence is TGTGCCAGCAGTCGGGACACCCTTAACTATGGCTACACCTTC. This codes for CASSRDTLNYGYTF.